Reported below is one T cell receptor beta chain. Antigen: not known. The CDR3 extends over 17 amino acids. V was clipped by 3 bases and J by 3 bases, with 18 bases between them. The V gene's germline CDR1 is KGHSH and CDR2 LQKENI. Assay used: immunoSEQ multiplex PCR; TCRdb lists only in-frame clones, some missing. Of 1,400,000 or so clones detected, about 98.5% appear once; the ten largest clones hold 0.36%. The sample comes from a study of shared clonotypes between healthy human individuals. The study, taken as a whole, reports: It was observed that about 5% of naive CD4 clonotypes were shared across a few donors.

This TCR was recovered from a man under 40 in good health. What was sequenced was naive CD4+ T cells sorted from blood. Noted subset: CD45RA+ positively selected. V usage is TRBV18 and J usage is TRBJ2-1, with TRBD2 as a possible D gene (6 bases). DNA for the CDR3: TGTGCCAGCTCACCTATCAACGGGAGAATAAGCTACAATGAGCAGTTCTTC. Amino acids: CASSPINGRISYNEQFF. Full variable domain (missing parts from reference TRBV18 and TRBJ2-1): NAGVMQNPRHLVRRRGQEARLRCSPMKGHSHVYWYRQLPEEGLKFMVYLQKENIIDESGMPKERFSAEFPKEGPSILRIQQVVRGDSAAYFCASSPINGRISYNEQFFGPGTRLTVL.